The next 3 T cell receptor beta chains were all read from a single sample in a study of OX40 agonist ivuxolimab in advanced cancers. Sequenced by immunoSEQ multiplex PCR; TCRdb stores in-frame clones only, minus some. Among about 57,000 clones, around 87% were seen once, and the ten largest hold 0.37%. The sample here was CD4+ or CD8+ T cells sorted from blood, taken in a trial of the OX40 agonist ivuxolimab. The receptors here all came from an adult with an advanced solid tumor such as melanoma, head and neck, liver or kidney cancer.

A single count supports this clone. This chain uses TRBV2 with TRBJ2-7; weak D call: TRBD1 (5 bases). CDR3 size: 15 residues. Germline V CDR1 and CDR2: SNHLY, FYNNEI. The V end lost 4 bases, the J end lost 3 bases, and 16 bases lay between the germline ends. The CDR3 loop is CASSVSQALSYEQYF. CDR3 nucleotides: TGTGCCAGCAGTGTATCACAGGCACTTAGCTACGAGCAGTACTTC. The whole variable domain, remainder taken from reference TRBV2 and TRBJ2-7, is EPEVTQTPSHQVTQMGQEVILRCVPISNHLYFYWYRQILGQKVEFLVSFYNNEISEKSEIFDDQFSVERPDGSNFTLKIRSTKLEDSAMYFCASSVSQALSYEQYFGPGTRLTVT.

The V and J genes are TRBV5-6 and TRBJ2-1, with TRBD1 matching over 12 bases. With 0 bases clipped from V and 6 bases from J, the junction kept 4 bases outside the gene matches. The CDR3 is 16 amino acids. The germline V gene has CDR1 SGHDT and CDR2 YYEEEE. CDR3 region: CASSLGGQGAANEQFF. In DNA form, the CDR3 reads TGTGCCAGCAGCTTGGGGGGACAGGGGGCCGCCAATGAGCAGTTCTTC. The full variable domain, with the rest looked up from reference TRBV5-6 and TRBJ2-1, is DAGVTQSPTHLIKTRGQQVTLRCSPKSGHDTVSWYQQALGQGPQFIFQYYEEEERQRGNFPDRFSGHQFPNYSSELNVNALLLGDSALYLCASSLGGQGAANEQFFGPGTRLTVL.

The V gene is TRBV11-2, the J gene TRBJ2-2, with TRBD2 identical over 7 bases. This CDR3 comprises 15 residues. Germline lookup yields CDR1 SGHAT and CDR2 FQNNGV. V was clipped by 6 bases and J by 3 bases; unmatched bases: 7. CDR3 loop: CASRPLARDTGELFF. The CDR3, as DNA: TGTGCCAGCAGACCACTAGCGAGAGACACCGGGGAGCTGTTTTTT.